This TCR beta chain was recorded in a study of OX40 agonist ivuxolimab in advanced cancers. Study-level results: The study found among the lowest clonal expansion in partial responders at 0.1-3.0 mg/kg.

CDR3 length: 18 amino acids. Trimming shortened V by 2 bases and J by 5 bases, and 21 bases separated the two germline ends. The germline CDR1 and CDR2 sequences are MNHEY and SMNVEV (reference sequence). TCRdb keeps only in-frame clones here, not all; method: immunoSEQ multiplex PCR. The sample has 77,000 or so clones, 90% to 95% seen once. Worth noting for this clone: What it binds is not known.

The TCR was taken from an adult with an advanced solid tumor such as melanoma, head and neck, liver or kidney cancer. This chain links TRBV27 with TRBJ2-2; a possible D gene is TRBD1 (5 bases). Specimen: CD4+ or CD8+ T cells sorted from blood, collected in a trial of the OX40 agonist ivuxolimab. The CDR3, as DNA: TGTGCCAGCAGTTTAGCGTCAGGGTTGTTAATGGGGACCGGGGAGCTGTTTTTT. Encoded protein: CASSLASGLLMGTGELFF.